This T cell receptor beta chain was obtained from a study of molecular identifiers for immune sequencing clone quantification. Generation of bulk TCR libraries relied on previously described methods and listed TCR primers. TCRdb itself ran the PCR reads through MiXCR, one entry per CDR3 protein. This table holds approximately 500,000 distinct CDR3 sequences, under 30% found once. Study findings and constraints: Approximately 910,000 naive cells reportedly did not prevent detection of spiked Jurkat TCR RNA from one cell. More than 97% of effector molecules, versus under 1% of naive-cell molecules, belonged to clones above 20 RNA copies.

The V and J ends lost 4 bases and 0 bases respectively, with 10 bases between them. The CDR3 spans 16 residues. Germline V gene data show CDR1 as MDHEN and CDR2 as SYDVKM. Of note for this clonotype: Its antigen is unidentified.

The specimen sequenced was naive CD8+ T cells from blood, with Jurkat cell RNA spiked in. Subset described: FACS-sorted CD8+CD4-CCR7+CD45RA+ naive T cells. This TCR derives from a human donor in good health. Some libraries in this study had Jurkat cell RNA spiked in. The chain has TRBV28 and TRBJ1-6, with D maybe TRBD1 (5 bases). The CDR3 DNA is TGTGCCAGCAGTTCCTGGGGGGGCTCCTATAATTCACCCCTCCACTTT. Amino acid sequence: CASSSWGGSYNSPLHF.